The 27 T cell receptor beta chains presented below share a single source sample, sequenced in a study of T cells in Graves' hyperthyroidism and ophthalmopathy. Authors of the study amplified TCR beta CDR3 regions from RNA transcripts. Using the HTBI primer set, a first-round RT-PCR was run on the TCR CDR3. One entry per CDR3 protein results from TCRdb running MiXCR on the multiplex PCR reads. The table records hundreds of thousands of distinct CDR3 sequences, around 13% of them present only once. Sequenced: blood. The receptor source for this set is a woman between 40 and 55 years old with Graves' hyperthyroidism.

The chain joins TRBV2 to TRBJ2-1; 7 bases map to TRBD1. This CDR3 comprises 16 residues. Per germline, CDR1 SNHLY and CDR2 FYNNEI. After removal of 4 bases from V and 1 base from J, the junction contained 7 bases not matched to a gene. For the CDR3, the DNA is TGTGCCAGCAGTGGAGACGACAGGGTGTCCTACAATGAGCAGTTCTTC. Translation gives CASSGDDRVSYNEQFF.

The chain carries TRBV6-4 and TRBJ2-1; 7 nucleotides agree with TRBD2. The germline V gene encodes CDR1 MRHNA and CDR2 SNTAGT. V was pared by 4 bases and J by 8 bases, with 11 bases of the junction left unmatched. The CDR3 spans 15 residues. CDR3 in DNA: TGTGCCAGCAGTGGGGCGGCGGGAGTGTCCCATGAGCAGTTCTTC. This translates into CASSGAAGVSHEQFF.

This clonotype was seen at least ten times. The chain links TRBV2 to TRBJ2-1, with 14 nucleotides matching TRBD2. After removal of 6 bases from V and 8 bases from J, the junction contained 12 bases not matched to a gene. Germline CDR1 SNHLY, CDR2 FYNNEI. This CDR3 has 17 amino acids. The CDR3: CASRPTAGTSGSYEQFF. The DNA for the CDR3 is TGTGCCAGCAGGCCTACCGCCGGGACTAGCGGGAGTTATGAGCAGTTCTTC. Full variable domain (rest looked up from reference TRBV2 and TRBJ2-1): EPEVTQTPSHQVTQMGQEVILRCVPISNHLYFYWYRQILGQKVEFLVSFYNNEISEKSEIFDDQFSVERPDGSNFTLKIRSTKLEDSAMYFCASRPTAGTSGSYEQFFGPGTRLTVL.

The table lists this clonotype with a few counts. The rearrangement uses TRBV12-3 or TRBV12-4 and TRBJ2-6, with 10 bases identical to TRBD1. The junction had 12 bases not matched to a gene; V was cut back by 7 bases and J by 0 bases. The CDR3 spans 19 residues. CDR3: CASINEQGTGVSGANVLTF. The DNA for the CDR3 is TGTGCCAGCATCAACGAGCAGGGGACAGGGGTCTCTGGGGCCAACGTCCTGACTTTC.

This clonotype was counted at least ten times. The rearrangement uses TRBV12-3 or TRBV12-4 and TRBJ2-5; D is tentatively TRBD1 or TRBD2 (5 bases each). The CDR3 consists of 15 residues. Trimming pared 5 bases from V and 4 bases from J, leaving 17 bases between. CDR3 in amino acids: CASSQGPRLLETQYF. The DNA for the CDR3 is TGTGCCAGCAGTCAGGGACCCCGATTGCTAGAGACCCAGTACTTC.

This clonotype was counted a few times. The junction differs from germline at one of its ends, possibly a read error. The chain uses TRBV28 and TRBJ1-5, with D possibly being TRBD1 (6 bases). Per the germline V gene, CDR1 is MDHEN and CDR2 is SYDVKM. This CDR3 has 15 amino acids. CDR3 protein: CAGSPLDRVNQPQHF. In DNA, the CDR3 is TGTGCCGGCAGTCCCCTGGACAGAGTGAATCAGCCCCAGCATTTT.

In this sample, this clonotype turned up many times. DNA of the CDR3: TGTGCCAGCAGTTCCGATTGGACAGGGGAACGGGAAAAACTGTTTTTT. Its protein product is CASSSDWTGEREKLFF. The chain joins TRBV12-3 or TRBV12-4 to TRBJ1-4, with 9 nucleotides matching TRBD1. Trimming cost V 4 bases and J 8 bases; bases outside gene matches: 11. This CDR3 has 16 amino acids.

Ten or more counts support this clonotype. V is TRBV30 and J is TRBJ1-4; TRBD1 agrees at 7 bases. V shed 5 bases, J shed 4 bases, and the junction held 1 base outside the gene matches. The CDR3 is 12 amino acids. Germline V lookup: CDR1 GTSNPN, CDR2 SVGIG (reference sequence). In DNA form, the CDR3 reads TGTGCCTGGGGACAGGTTAATGAAAAACTGTTTTTT. Translation gives CAWGQVNEKLFF. Together with reference TRBV30 and TRBJ1-4, the CDR3 gives the full variable domain: SQTIHQWPATLVQPVGSPLSLECTVEGTSNPNLYWYRQAAGRGLQLLFYSVGIGQISSEVPQNLSASRPQDRQFILSSKKLLLSDSGFYLCAWGQVNEKLFFGSGTQLSVL.

This clonotype was observed at least ten times. This sequence joins TRBV20-1 and TRBJ2-1; D might be TRBD2 (5 bases). This CDR3 is built from 14 residues. With 6 bases removed from V and 8 bases from J, the gap between germline ends came to 20 bases. Germline CDR1 and CDR2: DFQATT and SNEGSKA (reference sequence). CDR3 sequence (DNA): TGCAGTGCCACTGGCTGGGTGGGAGAGGATGAGCAGTTCTTC. Residues: CSATGWVGEDEQFF.

The chain links TRBV5-6 to TRBJ2-7, with 12 bases identical to TRBD2. Germline loops: CDR1 SGHDT, CDR2 YYEEEE. CDR3 length: 15 amino acids. J was trimmed by 4 bases and V by 8 bases; bases with no gene match: 10. Written as DNA, the CDR3 is TGTGCCAGTAGTATTCGACTAGCGGGAGCATACGAGCAGTACTTC. It encodes CASSIRLAGAYEQYF.

Ten or more counts support this clonotype. The chain joins TRBV24-1 to TRBJ1-2; D is ambiguous. V was cut by 4 bases and J by 0 bases, with 14 bases left in between. This CDR3 comprises 16 residues. Germline CDR1 KGHDR, CDR2 SFDVKD. CDR3 sequence reads: CATSEGGPMTNYGYTF. For the CDR3, the DNA is TGTGCCACCAGTGAGGGCGGACCAATGACTAACTATGGCTACACCTTC.

As concerns this clonotype: Just one base apart from a much larger clone, this may be a read error. CDR3 nucleotides: TGTGCCAGCAGCTTACTCACGACAGTAATCCAAGAGACCCGGTACTTC. The encoded protein is CASSLLTTVIQETRYF. The chain has TRBV11-1 and TRBJ2-5; tentative D call: TRBD1 (5 bases). The CDR3 contains 16 residues. Germline V gives CDR1 SGHAT, CDR2 FQDESV (reference sequence).

Ten or more counts support this clonotype. This chain connects TRBV6-1 to TRBJ2-1; 7 bases line up with TRBD1. Losses at the gene ends were 6 bases for V and 3 bases for J; bases not matched to a gene: 5. CDR3 size: 14 residues. CDR1 is MNHNS, CDR2 SASEGT, per germline. The CDR3: CASRRQGHYNEQFF. DNA for the CDR3: TGTGCCAGCAGACGACAGGGCCACTACAATGAGCAGTTCTTC.

Comment on this clonotype: The germline gene is not matched at one end of the junction; a read error may be the cause. V usage is TRBV13 and J usage is TRBJ2-7; TRBD2 matches 11 bases. CDR1 and CDR2 (germline): PRHDT, FYEKMQ (reference sequence). There are 14 residues in the CDR3. This CDR3 is CASSLEGLAAERYF. The CDR3 DNA follows: TGTGCCAGCAGCTTGGAGGGACTAGCGGCAGAGCGGTACTTC.

This clonotype was seen repeatedly, ten times or more. The gene calls are TRBV7-2 and TRBJ2-3; D is undetermined. This CDR3 region has 14 residues. V gave up 1 base and J gave up 6 bases, with 11 bases separating them. The germline CDR1 and CDR2 sequences are SGHTA and FQGNSA. Here the CDR3 reads CASSLDPVMDTQYF. In DNA form, the CDR3 reads TGTGCCAGCAGCTTAGATCCAGTTATGGATACGCAGTATTTT.

The chain joins TRBV20-1 to TRBJ2-5; tentative D call: TRBD2 (5 bases). The V end was cut by 0 bases, the J end by 5 bases, with 13 bases between. Germline V CDR1 and CDR2: DFQATT, SNEGSKA (reference sequence). This CDR3 is 14 amino acids long. This CDR3 is CSARDLASLETQYF. For the CDR3, the DNA is TGCAGTGCTAGAGACTTAGCGTCTCTGGAGACCCAGTACTTC.

This chain links TRBV4-1 with TRBJ2-5; D remains unclear. The length of the CDR3 is 11 residues. Per the germline V gene, CDR1 is MGHRA and CDR2 is YSYEKL. Trimming removed 5 bases from V and 4 bases from J, with 5 bases in between. CDR3 residues: CASSRAETQYF. The CDR3 coding sequence is TGCGCCAGCAGCAGGGCAGAGACCCAGTACTTC.

The chain couples TRBV28 to TRBJ2-7; 10 bases are a match to TRBD2. V shed 7 bases, J shed 2 bases, and the junction held 8 bases outside the gene matches. Germline-derived CDR1 and CDR2 are MDHEN and SYDVKM. This CDR3 has 15 residues. CDR3 in amino acids: CASKYPGLATYEQYF. The CDR3 nucleotides read TGTGCCAGCAAGTACCCGGGACTAGCGACCTACGAGCAGTACTTC. Looking up the rest from reference TRBV28 and TRBJ2-7 gives the full variable domain: DVKVTQSSRYLVKRTGEKVFLECVQDMDHENMFWYRQDPGLGLRLIYFSYDVKMKEKGDIPEGYSVSREKKERFSLILESASTNQTSMYLCASKYPGLATYEQYFGPGTRLTVT.

Many counts were recorded for this clonotype. The chain links TRBV6-1 to TRBJ1-4; no clear D gene. Trimming cost V 8 bases and J 3 bases, with 16 bases left between them. Germline CDR1 is MNHNS and CDR2 is SASEGT. The CDR3 is made up of 15 amino acids. The CDR3 is CASSPSGGPNEKLFF. In nucleotides, the CDR3 is TGTGCCAGCTCCCCAAGTGGAGGTCCTAATGAAAAACTGTTTTTT.

This clonotype was found many times. The chain uses TRBV18 and TRBJ2-7; tentatively, D is TRBD1 (5 bases). Germline V gene sequence: CDR1 KGHSH, CDR2 LQKENI. The germline V and J ends were trimmed by 0 bases and 3 bases, with 9 bases remaining between them. The CDR3 sequence is 14 residues long. This CDR3 is CASSPPHRNYEQYF. CDR3 in DNA: TGTGCCAGCTCACCACCGCACAGGAACTACGAGCAGTACTTC.

Many counts were recorded for this clonotype. The rearrangement uses TRBV6-2 or TRBV6-3 and TRBJ2-1; tentatively, D is TRBD2 (5 bases). CDR1 MNHEY and CDR2 SVGEGT come from the germline V gene. V was pared by 2 bases and J by 0 bases, with 23 bases between. The CDR3 spans 20 residues. CDR3 residues: CASSYGLSSSRISSYNEQFF. The CDR3 DNA sequence: TGTGCCAGCAGTTACGGATTGTCTAGCTCCCGAATCAGCTCCTACAATGAGCAGTTCTTC.

In its sample, this clonotype was seen once. V gene TRBV19 combines with J gene TRBJ2-7; tentatively, D is TRBD2 (5 bases). The CDR3 extends over 13 amino acids. CDR1 is LNHDA, CDR2 SQIVND, per germline (reference sequence). Trimming pared 6 bases from V and 3 bases from J, leaving 12 bases between. The CDR3 bases are TGTGCCAGTAGGAATCGGGATAGCTACGAGCAGTACTTC. This translates into CASRNRDSYEQYF.

This clonotype was picked up a small number of times. The chain joins TRBV5-1 to TRBJ1-4; 11 nucleotides agree with TRBD1. Per germline, CDR1 SGHRS and CDR2 YFSETQ. The junction had 8 bases not matched to a gene; V was cut back by 3 bases and J by 7 bases. This CDR3 spans 16 amino acids. The CDR3 is CASSSLGTGGGEKLFF. The CDR3 bases are TGCGCCAGCAGCTCGCTCGGGACAGGGGGGGGTGAAAAACTGTTTTTT.

This clonotype occurred a few times. The junction departs from germline at one end; a sequencing error may be responsible. This chain connects TRBV28 to TRBJ1-3; D unclear. CDR1 and CDR2 from the germline V gene are MDHEN and SYDVKM. CDR3 length: 14 residues. CDR3 sequence (DNA): TGTGCCAGCAGTTTGGTCTTCTCTGGAGACACCATATATTTT. As protein: CASSLVFSGDTIYF.

This clonotype was observed at least ten times. The chain couples TRBV28 to TRBJ1-2; 7 bases line up with TRBD1. The CDR3 contains 13 residues. From germline, CDR1 is MDHEN and CDR2 SYDVKM. The ends lost 6 bases at V and 2 bases at J; junction bases unmatched: 3. The CDR3 nucleotides are TGTGCCAGCAGCCGGACAGGCAACTATGGCTACACCTTC. It translates to CASSRTGNYGYTF.

The chain employs TRBV6-1 and TRBJ2-3; 8 nucleotides align to TRBD1. V was clipped by 6 bases and J by 4 bases; unmatched bases: 3. The length of the CDR3 is 13 residues. Germline V lookup: CDR1 MNHNS, CDR2 SASEGT. The CDR3 loop reads CASSRGQADTQYF. The CDR3 DNA reads TGTGCCAGCAGCAGGGGGCAGGCAGATACGCAGTATTTT.

The table lists this clonotype with a few counts. The chain links TRBV6-1 to TRBJ2-1, with 12 bases identical to TRBD2. The CDR3 loop spans 20 amino acids. CDR1 and CDR2 (germline): MNHNS, SASEGT. Unmatched junction bases numbered 14, after V lost 5 bases and J lost 0 bases. CDR3 nucleotide sequence: TGTGCCAGCAGTCCGACACCGGGACTAGCGGGTCCCAGCTCCTACAATGAGCAGTTCTTC. It codes for CASSPTPGLAGPSSYNEQFF.